What follows are 17 T cell receptor beta chains derived from one specimen sequenced in a study of response to subunit inactivated influenza vaccine. TCRdb re-called the RT-PCR reads through MiXCR, storing one row per CDR3 protein. This sample has about 650,000 distinct CDR3 sequences, with 14% found just once. The sample was PBMCs from blood, taken 14 days before vaccination. The receptors were sampled from a man aged 50-59 years who received an inactivated influenza vaccine.

This clonotype turned up a few times. The rearrangement joins TRBV27 to TRBJ2-7; 11 bases match TRBD1. Germline assignment: CDR1 MNHEY and CDR2 SMNVEV (reference sequence). After removal of 6 bases from V and 5 bases from J, the junction contained 9 bases not matched to a gene. This CDR3 spans 15 amino acids. The CDR3 DNA is TGTGCCAGCAGGGCCGGGACAGGGGGTTTGGACGAGCAGTACTTC. This encodes CASRAGTGGLDEQYF.

This clonotype was counted between two and nine times. The chain uses TRBV6-1 and TRBJ1-3; D possibly corresponds to TRBD1 (5 bases). Trimming shortened V by 6 bases and J by 0 bases, and 15 bases separated the two germline ends. The CDR3 spans 16 residues. Germline lookup yields CDR1 MNHNS and CDR2 SASEGT. The CDR3: CASSRDPSRSGNTIYF. DNA of the CDR3: TGTGCCAGCAGCCGGGACCCATCGCGCTCTGGAAACACCATATATTTT.

This clonotype was observed at least ten times. The rearrangement uses TRBV4-1 and TRBJ1-1, with 7 bases that match TRBD1. After removal of 7 bases from V and 6 bases from J, the junction contained 11 bases not matched to a gene. Germline V CDR1 and CDR2: MGHRA, YSYEKL. This CDR3 has 14 amino acids. CDR3 sequence: CASTRTGQDPEAFF. CDR3 nucleotides: TGCGCCAGCACCCGTACCGGACAGGACCCTGAAGCTTTCTTT.

Comment on this clonotype: The CDR3 does not close with the conserved phenylalanine or tryptophan, likely indicating a read error. No DNA is shown, since the ends of the CDR3 on it are uncertain; the CDR3 is the one TCRdb lists. This chain uses TRBV6-2 or TRBV6-3 with TRBJ2-7; TRBD1 is the table's D call, not checked against the DNA. Germline V lookup: CDR1 MNHEY, CDR2 SVGEGT. A total of 11 residues make up the CDR3, ends included. This chain's CDR3 is CASSYHGAPYY.

This clonotype was seen more than once but under ten times. This chain connects TRBV2 to TRBJ2-2, with 9 bases lining up with TRBD2. CDR3 length equals 17 residues. V lost 4 bases and J lost 3; bases outside the gene matches: 9. Germline loops: CDR1 SNHLY, CDR2 FYNNEI. CDR3: CASSVVAGAVDTGELFF. The CDR3, as DNA: TGTGCCAGCAGTGTAGTAGCGGGAGCGGTTGACACCGGGGAGCTGTTTTTT.

The J gene is TRBJ2-3, the V gene TRBV20-1; TRBD2 agrees at 13 bases. The CDR3 extends over 14 amino acids. CDR1 and CDR2 (germline): DFQATT, SNEGSKA (reference sequence). V lost 5 bases to trimming and J lost 3 bases; unmatched junction nucleotides: 2. The CDR3 loop is CSAETSGRTDTQYF. The CDR3 nucleotides read TGCAGTGCTGAGACTAGCGGGAGGACAGATACGCAGTATTTT.

V usage is TRBV5-5 and J usage is TRBJ2-5; no firm D call. The CDR3 is 15 amino acids. Trimming removed 4 bases from V and 2 bases from J, with 15 bases in between. From germline, CDR1 is SGHKS and CDR2 YYEKEE (reference sequence). The CDR3 coding sequence is TGTGCCAGCAGCCGGCCGTCGCCTGCACAAGAGACCCAGTACTTC. Translated, it gives CASSRPSPAQETQYF. The entire variable domain, with the rest obtained from reference TRBV5-5 and TRBJ2-5, is as follows: DAGVTQSPTHLIKTRGQQVTLRCSPISGHKSVSWYQQVLGQGPQFIFQYYEKEERGRGNFPDRFSARQFPNYSSELNVNALLLGDSALYLCASSRPSPAQETQYFGPGTRLLVL.

This clonotype has only a few counts. The rearrangement uses TRBV5-1 and TRBJ1-4; D is perhaps TRBD1 (6 bases). In germline, CDR1 is SGHRS, CDR2 YFSETQ. Trimming pared 4 bases from V and 8 bases from J, leaving 18 bases between. The CDR3 is 15 amino acids. Here the CDR3 DNA reads TGCGCCAGCAGCAAGGGACATCCCAACCCGGAAAAACTGTTTTTT. The encoded protein is CASSKGHPNPEKLFF.

The V gene is TRBV13, the J gene TRBJ2-7; D unresolved. Germline-derived CDR1 and CDR2 are PRHDT and FYEKMQ (reference sequence). The V and J ends lost 2 bases and 3 bases respectively, with 17 bases between them. The CDR3 loop spans 16 amino acids. The CDR3 DNA sequence: TGTGCCAGCAGCTTAAGCGCAACAGCCCGCATCTACGAGCAGTACTTC. It specifies CASSLSATARIYEQYF.

This clonotype has ten or more counts. The chain combines TRBV7-9 with TRBJ2-2, with D unresolved. The CDR3 covers 17 residues. From germline, CDR1 is SEHNR and CDR2 FQNEAQ (reference sequence). V was cut by 0 bases and J by 0 bases, with 11 bases left in between. As DNA, the CDR3 is TGTGCCAGCAGCTTAGCGCCACATTGGTCGAACACCGGGGAGCTGTTTTTT. It encodes CASSLAPHWSNTGELFF.

This clonotype was recorded at least ten times. This sequence joins TRBV7-2 and TRBJ1-3; D is unresolved. The V and J ends lost 5 bases and 0 bases respectively, with 11 bases between them. Per the germline V gene, CDR1 is SGHTA and CDR2 is FQGNSA. The CDR3 has 15 amino acids. For the CDR3, the DNA is TGTGCCAGCAGCGGTAGGCTTTACTCTGGAAACACCATATATTTT. This codes for CASSGRLYSGNTIYF. The whole variable domain, filled in from reference TRBV7-2 and TRBJ1-3, reads GAGVSQSPSNKVTEKGKDVELRCDPISGHTALYWYRQSLGQGLEFLIYFQGNSAPDKSGLPSDRFSAERTGGSVSTLTIQRTQQEDSAVYLCASSGRLYSGNTIYFGEGSWLTVV.

This chain joins TRBV10-3 and TRBJ2-3; D may be TRBD2 (6 bases). Trimming pared 5 bases from V and 5 bases from J, leaving 17 bases between. The CDR3 is 15 amino acids. The germline gives CDR1 ENHRY, CDR2 SYGVKD. CDR3 loop: CAISTLAPGGDTQYF. The CDR3 bases are TGTGCCATCAGTACGCTAGCCCCCGGGGGAGATACGCAGTATTTT.

Only a few counts were recorded for this clonotype. The chain couples TRBV7-6 to TRBJ2-1, with TRBD1 matching over 8 bases. The CDR3 consists of 16 residues. CDR1 is SGHVS and CDR2 is FNYEAQ in the germline V gene. With 1 base clipped from V and 1 base from J, the junction kept 3 bases outside the gene matches. The CDR3 bases are TGTGCCAGCAGCTTAGGACAGGGGATGTCCTACAATGAGCAGTTCTTC. Encoded protein: CASSLGQGMSYNEQFF.

The chain couples TRBV7-9 to TRBJ1-1; possible D gene TRBD1, 5 bases. The CDR3 is made up of 16 amino acids. Germline CDR1 and CDR2: SEHNR and FQNEAQ (reference sequence). Trimming cost V 5 bases and J 1 base, with 17 bases left between them. The CDR3 loop reads CASSNYGQGWNTEAFF. For the CDR3, the DNA is TGTGCCAGCAGCAACTACGGGCAGGGTTGGAACACTGAAGCTTTCTTT.

Only a few counts were recorded for this clonotype. The chain employs TRBV6-2 or TRBV6-3 and TRBJ2-5, with 7 positions matching TRBD1. With 5 bases clipped from V and 5 bases from J, the junction kept 11 bases outside the gene matches. There are 15 residues in the CDR3. The germline gives CDR1 MNHEY, CDR2 SVGEGT. The CDR3: CASSVGQPRRETQYF. The CDR3 DNA sequence: TGTGCCAGCAGTGTGGGACAGCCGAGGAGGGAGACCCAGTACTTC.

The sample holds a few counts of this clonotype. The CDR3 DNA is TGTGCCAGCAGCTTAACAGGGGGTTTAACTGAAGCTTTCTTT. The encoded protein is CASSLTGGLTEAFF. The V call is TRBV7-9, the J call TRBJ1-1; 8 bases fit TRBD1. CDR3 size: 14 residues. CDR1 and CDR2 (germline): SEHNR, FQNEAQ (reference sequence). V was pared by 2 bases and J by 5 bases, with 4 bases of the junction left unmatched.

This clonotype was found once. J is TRBJ2-3 and V is TRBV20-1; 9 positions match TRBD2. Germline values: CDR1 DFQATT, CDR2 SNEGSKA (reference sequence). The CDR3 is made up of 13 amino acids. The V gene end was trimmed by 7 bases and the J gene end by 2 bases; junction bases not matched to a gene: 4. The chain's CDR3 is CSGLAGFTDTQYF. CDR3 DNA: TGCAGTGGCCTAGCGGGGTTCACAGATACGCAGTATTTT.